The 20 T cell receptor beta chains listed next were all sequenced from one sample in a study of T-cell memory formation after mild COVID-19. MiXCR was run by TCRdb on the 5' RACE reads, yielding one entry per CDR3 protein. The sample lists about 160,000 distinct CDR3 sequences, roughly a third occurring once. What was sequenced was PBMCs or a T cell subset sorted from them (not recorded which). These TCRs come from an adult woman who had mild COVID-19 (a few samples of this study predate the infection). Cell type and time point are not known.

This clonotype was seen just once. The chain recombines TRBV3-1 with TRBJ2-3; tentatively, D is TRBD1 or TRBD2 (6 bases each). Germline V gives CDR1 LGHDT, CDR2 YNNKEL (reference sequence). This CDR3 has 17 amino acids. V lost 0 bases, J lost 3 bases, and 16 bases lay in between. In DNA, the CDR3 is TGTGCCAGCAGCCAAGATCTTATGGGGGGCGGGACAGATACGCAGTATTTT. It translates to CASSQDLMGGGTDTQYF.

This clonotype was recorded a few times. The CDR3 DNA reads as TGTGCCAGCAGCCGACTACTGTTGGACAGGTTTTACGAGCAGTACTTC. The encoded protein is CASSRLLLDRFYEQYF. V is TRBV3-1 and J is TRBJ2-7; TRBD1 matches 7 bases. V shed 4 bases and J 4 bases; nucleotides not matched to a gene: 13. The CDR3 spans 16 residues. Germline-derived CDR1 and CDR2 are LGHDT and YNNKEL (reference sequence).

The rearrangement links TRBV30 to TRBJ1-6; D not resolved. CDR1 is GTSNPN, CDR2 SVGIG, per germline (reference sequence). Between the trimmed V and J ends, which lost 5 bases and 0 bases, there was a span of 17 bases. The length of the CDR3 is 17 residues. CDR3 protein: CAWHLPDGSSYNSPLHF. The CDR3 bases are TGTGCCTGGCACCTCCCCGACGGAAGCTCCTATAATTCACCCCTCCACTTT.

This clonotype was found a few times. This chain joins TRBV5-1 and TRBJ1-2; 11 nucleotides agree with TRBD1. This CDR3 comprises 16 residues. J gave up 4 bases and V 1 base, and 6 bases lay outside the gene matches. Germline V gives CDR1 SGHRS, CDR2 YFSETQ. The DNA of the CDR3 is TGCGCCAGCAGCTTGCCGGACAGGGGGCGTCCCTATGGCTACACCTTC. It encodes CASSLPDRGRPYGYTF.

The chain recombines TRBV7-9 with TRBJ2-7; tentative D call: TRBD2 (6 bases). The CDR3 has 13 amino acids. In germline, CDR1 is SEHNR, CDR2 FQNEAQ (reference sequence). The V end lost 5 bases, the J end lost 5 bases, and 13 bases lay between the germline ends. Written as DNA, the CDR3 is TGTGCCAGCAGCGTCGGGAGTAGTAACGAGCAGTACTTC. Translation: CASSVGSSNEQYF. Supplemented by reference TRBV7-9 and TRBJ2-7, the full variable domain reads DTGVSQNPRHKITKRGQNVTFRCDPISEHNRLYWYRQTLGQGPEFLTYFQNEAQLEKSRLLSDRFSAERPKGSFSTLEIQRTEQGDSAMYLCASSVGSSNEQYFGPGTRLTVT.

This clonotype has more than one count but fewer than ten. The chain carries TRBV4-3 and TRBJ1-1; TRBD1 agrees at 8 bases. CDR1 LGHNA and CDR2 YSLEER come from the germline V gene. The CDR3 contains 17 residues. V trimming: 0 bases; J trimming: 1 base; junction bases outside the gene matches: 7. The CDR3 is CASSQEFPGQENTEAFF. CDR3 DNA sequence: TGCGCCAGCAGCCAAGAGTTCCCGGGACAGGAGAACACTGAAGCTTTCTTT.

The V and J genes are TRBV5-6 and TRBJ1-6; D remains ambiguous. V dropped 6 bases and J dropped 10 bases, with 8 bases sitting between them. Per germline, CDR1 SGHDT and CDR2 YYEEEE. The CDR3 extends over 11 amino acids. The CDR3 bases are TGTGCCAGCAAAAAGGGCTCACCCCTCCACTTT. Translation: CASKKGSPLHF. Complete variable domain (other parts from reference TRBV5-6 and TRBJ1-6): DAGVTQSPTHLIKTRGQQVTLRCSPKSGHDTVSWYQQALGQGPQFIFQYYEEEERQRGNFPDRFSGHQFPNYSSELNVNALLLGDSALYLCASKKGSPLHFGNGTRLTVT.

This chain connects TRBV10-3 to TRBJ1-2; D remains ambiguous. The CDR3 runs 13 residues. The ends were cut back, 2 bases at V and 1 base at J, with 5 bases in the middle. The V gene's germline CDR1 is ENHRY and CDR2 SYGVKD. DNA of the CDR3: TGTGCCATCAGTGAGACCAGTAACTATGGCTACACCTTC. Translation: CAISETSNYGYTF.

This chain connects TRBV11-3 to TRBJ2-1; 13 nucleotides match TRBD2. CDR1 and CDR2 from the germline V gene are SGHNT and YENEEA. V lost 5 bases and J lost 10; bases outside the gene matches: 11. This CDR3 spans 16 amino acids. CDR3 protein: CASSMWTSGGTQEQFF. The DNA for the CDR3 is TGTGCCAGCAGCATGTGGACTAGCGGGGGAACCCAGGAGCAGTTCTTC. The entire variable domain, with the rest obtained from reference TRBV11-3 and TRBJ2-1, is as follows: EAGVVQSPRYKIIEKKQPVAFWCNPISGHNTLYWYLQNLGQGPELLIRYENEEAVDDSQLPKDRFSAERLKGVDSTLKIQPAELGDSAVYLCASSMWTSGGTQEQFFGPGTRLTVL.

This clonotype has only a few counts. The V gene is TRBV24-1, the J gene TRBJ2-1; D tentatively fits TRBD1 or TRBD2 (5 bases each). Trimming took off 2 bases at V and 0 bases at J, with 16 bases between the two ends. CDR3 length equals 18 residues. CDR1 KGHDR and CDR2 SFDVKD come from the germline V gene. The CDR3 reads CATSDSWGGPSSYNEQFF. CDR3 sequence (DNA): TGTGCCACCAGTGATTCTTGGGGCGGGCCTAGCTCCTACAATGAGCAGTTCTTC.

This clonotype has a handful of counts. This chain connects TRBV20-1 to TRBJ2-5, with D possibly TRBD2 on 5 matching bases. CDR1 and CDR2 from the germline V gene are DFQATT and SNEGSKA (reference sequence). The CDR3 sequence is 12 residues long. The ends were cut back, 0 bases at V and 5 bases at J, with 7 bases in the middle. The CDR3 loop is CSARDSGETQYF. DNA of the CDR3: TGCAGTGCTAGAGATTCGGGGGAGACCCAGTACTTC.

The V and J genes are TRBV6-5 and TRBJ2-2, with D maybe TRBD1 (6 bases). The CDR3 contains 16 residues. V lost 7 bases to trimming and J lost 4 bases, with 19 bases between them. Germline CDR1 MNHEY, CDR2 SVGAGI. This chain's CDR3 is CASTTAQGLVTGELFF. The CDR3 region has the DNA TGTGCCAGCACCACGGCTCAGGGGTTGGTCACCGGGGAGCTGTTTTTT.

The gene calls are TRBV7-6 and TRBJ2-3; 7 bases line up with TRBD2. V shed 5 bases, J shed 5 bases, and the junction held 7 bases outside the gene matches. This CDR3 comprises 14 residues. Per germline, CDR1 SGHVS and CDR2 FNYEAQ. The CDR3 region is CASSRTRGGDTQYF. CDR3 coding DNA: TGTGCCAGCAGCCGGACTAGAGGCGGAGATACGCAGTATTTT.

The chain recombines TRBV12-3 or TRBV12-4 with TRBJ1-2; D unresolved. The CDR3 contains 13 residues. Trimming stripped 8 bases from V and 3 bases from J, with 13 bases between. Written as DNA, the CDR3 is TGTGCCAGCCGACCCCATGGGTACTATGGCTACACCTTC. Its protein is CASRPHGYYGYTF.

This clonotype occurred a few times. The CDR3 region is CASSFSGGGTGYGYTF. In DNA, the CDR3 is TGTGCCAGCAGTTTCTCTGGAGGGGGCACGGGCTATGGCTACACCTTC. The chain combines TRBV12-3 or TRBV12-4 with TRBJ1-2; 7 nucleotides match TRBD1. After removal of 3 bases from V and 4 bases from J, the junction contained 11 bases not matched to a gene. There are 16 residues in the CDR3.

The V gene is TRBV4-1, the J gene TRBJ2-1; D perhaps matches TRBD2 (7 bases). CDR3 size: 16 residues. Germline CDR1 is MGHRA and CDR2 is YSYEKL. V was clipped by 0 bases and J by 6 bases, with 15 bases between them. The CDR3 bases are TGCGCCAGCAGCCAAGAATCGGGGGGCGTCACCAATGAGCAGTTCTTC. Translation: CASSQESGGVTNEQFF.

This clonotype was observed a few times. The V and J genes are TRBV24-1 and TRBJ1-2; D possibly corresponds to TRBD1 (5 bases). CDR3 length: 12 residues. CDR1 is KGHDR, CDR2 SFDVKD, per germline. V was shortened by 2 bases and J by 6 bases, with 6 bases between the two germline ends. CDR3 in amino acids: CATSDSGHGYTF. The CDR3, as DNA: TGTGCCACCAGTGATTCGGGGCATGGCTACACCTTC.

The rearrangement uses TRBV10-3 and TRBJ2-5; 9 nucleotides line up with TRBD1. CDR3 length equals 15 residues. Germline V gene data show CDR1 as ENHRY and CDR2 as SYGVKD. Unmatched junction bases numbered 7, after V lost 3 bases and J lost 5 bases. The chain's CDR3 is CAISDGTGLLETQYF. The CDR3 DNA follows: TGTGCCATCAGTGACGGGACAGGGCTTTTGGAGACCCAGTACTTC.

The chain couples TRBV11-3 to TRBJ2-7; unclear D gene. V lost 5 bases and J 4 bases, leaving 9 bases between the germline ends. The CDR3 extends over 12 amino acids. Germline loops: CDR1 SGHNT, CDR2 YENEEA. The CDR3 DNA reads TGTGCCAGCAGCCCTCGGATTTACGAGCAGTACTTC. Residues: CASSPRIYEQYF.

This clonotype was detected a few times. The chain is built from TRBV7-6 and TRBJ2-7; no definite D call. With 3 bases removed from V and 6 bases from J, the gap between germline ends came to 12 bases. Germline V gene sequence: CDR1 SGHVS, CDR2 FNYEAQ. This CDR3 is 13 amino acids long. The CDR3 sequence: CASSFAAVSEQYF. The CDR3 DNA follows: TGTGCCAGCAGCTTTGCGGCAGTGAGCGAGCAGTACTTC.